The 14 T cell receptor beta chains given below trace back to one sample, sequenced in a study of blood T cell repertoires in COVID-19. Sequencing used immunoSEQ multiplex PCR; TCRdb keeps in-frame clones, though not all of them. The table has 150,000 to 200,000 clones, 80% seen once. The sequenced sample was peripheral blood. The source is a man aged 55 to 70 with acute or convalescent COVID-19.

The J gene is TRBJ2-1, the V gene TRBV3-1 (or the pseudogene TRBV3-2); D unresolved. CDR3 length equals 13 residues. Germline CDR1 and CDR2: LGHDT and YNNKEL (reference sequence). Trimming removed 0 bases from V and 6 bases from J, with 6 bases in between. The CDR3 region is CASSQEQINEQFF. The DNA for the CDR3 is TGTGCCAGCAGCCAAGAGCAGATCAATGAGCAGTTCTTC.

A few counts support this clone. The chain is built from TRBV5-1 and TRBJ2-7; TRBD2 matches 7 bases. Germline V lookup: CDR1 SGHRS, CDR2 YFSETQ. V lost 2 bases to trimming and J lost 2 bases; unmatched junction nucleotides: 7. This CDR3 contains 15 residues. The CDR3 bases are TGCGCCAGCAGCTTCGGATCGGGAGGAACCTACGAGCAGTACTTC. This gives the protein CASSFGSGGTYEQYF.

As DNA, the CDR3 is TGCGCCAGCAGTTTTGACAGAAAATTCTCCTACGAGCAGTACTTC. Translation gives CASSFDRKFSYEQYF. The rearrangement uses TRBV5-1 and TRBJ2-7; tentatively, D is TRBD1 (5 bases). Germline-derived CDR1 and CDR2 are SGHRS and YFSETQ. V lost 5 bases and J 0 bases, leaving 15 bases between the germline ends. CDR3 length: 15 residues.

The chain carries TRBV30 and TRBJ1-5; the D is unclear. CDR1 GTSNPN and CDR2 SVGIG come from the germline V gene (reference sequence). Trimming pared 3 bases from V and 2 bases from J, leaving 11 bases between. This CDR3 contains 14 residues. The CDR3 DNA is TGTGCCTGGAGAGACCGACAACGCAATCAGCCCCAGCATTTT. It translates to CAWRDRQRNQPQHF.

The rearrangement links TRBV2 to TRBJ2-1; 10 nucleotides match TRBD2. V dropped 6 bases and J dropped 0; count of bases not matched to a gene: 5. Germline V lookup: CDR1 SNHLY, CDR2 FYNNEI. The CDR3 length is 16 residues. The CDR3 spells CASSPASGSSYNEQFF. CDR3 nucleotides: TGTGCCAGCAGCCCAGCTAGCGGGAGCTCCTACAATGAGCAGTTCTTC.

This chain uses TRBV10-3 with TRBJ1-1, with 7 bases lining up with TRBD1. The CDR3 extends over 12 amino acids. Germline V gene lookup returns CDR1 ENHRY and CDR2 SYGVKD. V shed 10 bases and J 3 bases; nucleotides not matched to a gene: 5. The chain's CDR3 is CATNRGDTEAFF. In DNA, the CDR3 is TGTGCCACCAACAGGGGCGACACTGAAGCTTTCTTT.

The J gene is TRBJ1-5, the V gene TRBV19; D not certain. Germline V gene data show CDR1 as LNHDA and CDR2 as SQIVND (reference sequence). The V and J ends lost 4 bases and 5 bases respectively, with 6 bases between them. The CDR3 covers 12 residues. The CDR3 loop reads CASSTSYQPQHF. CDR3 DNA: TGTGCCAGTAGTACTTCTTATCAGCCCCAGCATTTT.

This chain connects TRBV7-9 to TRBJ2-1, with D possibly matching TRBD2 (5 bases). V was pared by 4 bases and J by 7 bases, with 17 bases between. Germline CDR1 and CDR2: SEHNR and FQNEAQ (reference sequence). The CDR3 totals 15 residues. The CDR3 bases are TGTGCCAGCAGCTCCGGGGTACCCCTAAGGAATGAGCAGTTCTTC. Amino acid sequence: CASSSGVPLRNEQFF. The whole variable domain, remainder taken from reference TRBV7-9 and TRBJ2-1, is DTGVSQNPRHKITKRGQNVTFRCDPISEHNRLYWYRQTLGQGPEFLTYFQNEAQLEKSRLLSDRFSAERPKGSFSTLEIQRTEQGDSAMYLCASSSGVPLRNEQFFGPGTRLTVL.

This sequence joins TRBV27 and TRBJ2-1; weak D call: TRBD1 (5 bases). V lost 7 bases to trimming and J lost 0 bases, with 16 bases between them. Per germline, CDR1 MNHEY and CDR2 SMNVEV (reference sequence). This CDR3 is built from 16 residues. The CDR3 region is CASMYRPSSSYNEQFF. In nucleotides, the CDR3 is TGTGCCAGCATGTACAGGCCGTCGAGCTCCTACAATGAGCAGTTCTTC.

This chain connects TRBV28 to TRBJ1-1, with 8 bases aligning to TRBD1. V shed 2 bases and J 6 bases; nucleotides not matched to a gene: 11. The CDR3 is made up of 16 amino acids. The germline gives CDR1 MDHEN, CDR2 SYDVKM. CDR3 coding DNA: TGTGCCAGCAGTTTAGGAGTCGGGACAGGATACCCTGAAGCTTTCTTT. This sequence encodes CASSLGVGTGYPEAFF. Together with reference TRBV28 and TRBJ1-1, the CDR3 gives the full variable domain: DVKVTQSSRYLVKRTGEKVFLECVQDMDHENMFWYRQDPGLGLRLIYFSYDVKMKEKGDIPEGYSVSREKKERFSLILESASTNQTSMYLCASSLGVGTGYPEAFFGQGTRLTVV.

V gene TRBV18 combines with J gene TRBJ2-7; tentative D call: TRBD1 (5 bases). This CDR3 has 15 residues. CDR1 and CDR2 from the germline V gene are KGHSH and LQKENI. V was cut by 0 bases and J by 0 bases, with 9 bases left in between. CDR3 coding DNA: TGTGCCAGCTCACCACCGGGTACAGGCTCCTACGAGCAGTACTTC. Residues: CASSPPGTGSYEQYF.

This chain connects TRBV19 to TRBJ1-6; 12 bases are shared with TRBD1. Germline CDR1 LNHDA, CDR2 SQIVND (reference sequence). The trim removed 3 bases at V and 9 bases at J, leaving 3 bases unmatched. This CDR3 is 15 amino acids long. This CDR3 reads CASSIGTGGSSPLHF. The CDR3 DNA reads TGTGCCAGTAGTATTGGGACAGGGGGCAGTTCACCCCTCCACTTT.

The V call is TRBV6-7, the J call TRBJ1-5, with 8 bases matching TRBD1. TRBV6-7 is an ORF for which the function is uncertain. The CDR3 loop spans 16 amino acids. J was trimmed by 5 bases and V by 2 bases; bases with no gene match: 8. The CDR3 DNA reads TGTGCCAGCAGTTACCCCCGACAGGGGATATATCAGCCCCAGCATTTT. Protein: CASSYPRQGIYQPQHF.

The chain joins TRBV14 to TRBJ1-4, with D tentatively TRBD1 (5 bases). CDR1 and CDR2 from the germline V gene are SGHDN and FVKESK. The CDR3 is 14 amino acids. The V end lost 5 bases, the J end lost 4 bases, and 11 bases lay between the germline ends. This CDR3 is CASSDGTINEKLFF. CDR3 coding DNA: TGTGCCAGCAGCGACGGGACTATTAATGAAAAACTGTTTTTT.